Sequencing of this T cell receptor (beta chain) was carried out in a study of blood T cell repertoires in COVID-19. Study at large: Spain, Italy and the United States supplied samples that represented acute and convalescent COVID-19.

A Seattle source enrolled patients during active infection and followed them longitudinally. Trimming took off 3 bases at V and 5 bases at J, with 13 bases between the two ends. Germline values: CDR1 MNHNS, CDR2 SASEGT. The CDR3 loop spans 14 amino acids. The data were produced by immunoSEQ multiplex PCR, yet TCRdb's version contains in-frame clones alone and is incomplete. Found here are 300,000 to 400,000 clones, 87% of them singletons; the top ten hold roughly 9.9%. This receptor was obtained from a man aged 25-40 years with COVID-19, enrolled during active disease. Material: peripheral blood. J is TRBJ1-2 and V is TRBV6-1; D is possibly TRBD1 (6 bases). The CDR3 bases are TGTGCCAGCAGTGACCCGACAGGCAGATATGGCTACACCTTC. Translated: CASSDPTGRYGYTF.